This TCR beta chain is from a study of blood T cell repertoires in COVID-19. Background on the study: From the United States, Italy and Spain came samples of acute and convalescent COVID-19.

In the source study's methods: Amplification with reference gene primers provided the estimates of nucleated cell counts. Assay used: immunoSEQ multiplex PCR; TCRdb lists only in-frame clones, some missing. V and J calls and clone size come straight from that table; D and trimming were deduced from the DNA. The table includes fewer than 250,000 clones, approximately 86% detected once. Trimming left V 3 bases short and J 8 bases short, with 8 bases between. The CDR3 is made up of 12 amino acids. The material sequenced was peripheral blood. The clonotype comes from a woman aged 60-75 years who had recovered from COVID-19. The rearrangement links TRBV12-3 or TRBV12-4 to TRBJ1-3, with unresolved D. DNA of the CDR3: TGTGCCAGCAGTTTGGTCAGTTACACCATATATTTT. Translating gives CASSLVSYTIYF.